The entry below gives a single TCR beta chain sequence along with its context. Its antigen remains unidentified. This sample is part of a study of T cell responses to AZD1222 COVID-19 vaccine. Study observations and caveats: Repertoire sampling happened only post peak T cell response. Mapped onto spike, vaccine-associated CD4 TCRs spanned it and were dominant at 160-218 and 743-854.

TCRdb's copy holds only in-frame clones and misses some; the assay was immunoSEQ multiplex PCR. The table records 150,000 to 200,000 clones, 91% of them present only once. Germline V CDR1 and CDR2: LNHDA, SQIVND (reference sequence). The CDR3 is 21 residues long. Trimming shortened V by 3 bases and J by 1 base, and 31 bases separated the two germline ends. This specimen consisted of peripheral blood, obtained on day 0 of AZD1222 vaccination. The chain links TRBV19 to TRBJ2-7, with D possibly being TRBD2 (5 bases). This clonotype was sampled from an adult in good health. CDR3 region: CASSISLINGKRVGESYEQYF. In nucleotides, the CDR3 is TGTGCCAGTAGTATTAGCTTAATTAACGGGAAAAGGGTCGGCGAATCCTACGAGCAGTACTTC.